What follows is one TCR beta chain and its context. What this receptor recognizes is not known. Base qualities are missing; no much larger clone stands one base away. The record originates from a study of blood T cell repertoires in COVID-19 (dated by TCRdb to 2020 to 2021). Regarding the study in general: Samples from collaborators originated in the United States, Italy and Spain and spanned both the acute and convalescent phases of COVID-19. The prospective study material was composed of cDNA or gDNA derived from T cells, B-cell-depleted T cells, or PBMCs. Deeply sampled blood TCRbeta repertoires from subjects exposed to, actively infected with, or recovered from COVID-19 were included in the dataset. The repertoires were made available in a free public database intended to serve as a resource for research on the immune response to SARS-CoV-2. Samples came from the ongoing ImmuneRACE study (first 160 participants) plus 1,254 subjects from 6 global collaborators. A de-identified subject ID, COVID-19 status, age in years and sex were almost always included in the sample metadata. Where HLA class I and class II types were available, the types were taken from metadata supplied by the sample provider, not from assay-based typing. The full study reports these points: The quantity of clinical and demographic metadata differed by source and by participant and was supplied without curation.

TCRbeta CDR3 regions were amplified from genomic DNA using the immunoSEQ Assay, a bias-controlled multiplex PCR. The paper's processing steps were these. Within the assay, amplification of reference gene primers was used to estimate how many nucleated cells each sample contained. Sequence reads were collapsed and filtered to measure the absolute abundance of every unique TCRbeta CDR3 rearrangement. Productive Simpson clonality was computed per sample as the square root of Simpson's diversity index over productive rearrangements. What TCRdb holds here is the immuneACCESS table cut down to in-frame rearrangements. Part of the clones is not present; checked against another copy, under half of the missing clones reflect an unresolved V gene, and the others are unexplained. That table gives V, J and clone size, and the DNA gave D and trimming. In all, the sample holds approximately 65,000 clones, and over 75% of those were seen once. Around 5% of the sample lies in the top ten.

The germline V gene yields SNHLY for CDR1 and FYNNEI for CDR2. Inclusive of the bounding cysteine and phenylalanine, the CDR3 is 14 residues long. Only the CDR3 part of the read is kept: 42 bases, read in frame from the first base. Trimming removed 6 bases from V and 9 bases from J; the gene matches leave 9 bases unexplained. Collaborating institutions collected whole blood in K2EDTA tubes following their own protocols. For TCRbeta analysis, collaborators shipped samples in one of three forms: frozen whole blood, isolated PBMCs, or DNA extracted from either of those sample types. This receptor was taken from a woman younger than 30 with acute or convalescent COVID-19. Material: peripheral blood. The sequence is built from TRBV2 and TRBJ2-7; a stretch of 12 junction bases matches TRBD2. The DNA is TGTGCCAGCAGACCCACTAGCGGGAGGAGCGGGCAGTACTTC. Translated, it reads CASRPTSGRSGQYF. Joined to the reference TRBV2 and TRBJ2-7 proteins, this CDR3 gives the full variable domain: EPEVTQTPSHQVTQMGQEVILRCVPISNHLYFYWYRQILGQKVEFLVSFYNNEISEKSEIFDDQFSVERPDGSNFTLKIRSTKLEDSAMYFCASRPTSGRSGQYFGPGTRLTVT.